This passage covers 5 T cell receptor beta chains from one sample sequenced in a study of blood T cells in healthy people across ages. Alongside a J-beta primer mix, a sample-barcoded 5' primer served in a second PCR lasting roughly 7 to 11 cycles. TCRdb re-called the 5' RACE reads with MiXCR, one entry per CDR3 protein. The table records 1.5 million to 2 million distinct CDR3 sequences, approximately 28% of them present only once. The specimen sequenced was blood. All receptors derive from a woman in her twenties or thirties in good health.

This clonotype was seen ten or more times. This rearrangement joins TRBV12-3 or TRBV12-4 to TRBJ2-3, with 15 bases fitting TRBD2. V shed 4 bases, J shed 6 bases, and the junction held 5 bases outside the gene matches. The CDR3 spans 16 residues. The CDR3 region is CASSWGLAGGMDTQYF. The CDR3 nucleotides read TGTGCCAGCAGTTGGGGACTAGCGGGAGGAATGGATACGCAGTATTTT.

The rearrangement links TRBV12-3 or TRBV12-4 to TRBJ2-7, with 8 positions matching TRBD1. Trimming cost V 5 bases and J 5 bases; bases outside gene matches: 8. The CDR3 totals 14 residues. Here the CDR3 reads CASSRTGRGDEQYF. The CDR3 DNA reads as TGTGCCAGCAGTCGGACAGGGAGAGGGGACGAGCAGTACTTC.

This chain uses TRBV7-9 with TRBJ2-3; 9 positions agree with TRBD2. The V gene's germline CDR1 is SEHNR and CDR2 FQNEAQ (reference sequence). The CDR3 covers 16 residues. J lost 4 bases, V lost 5 bases, and 10 bases had no gene match. The CDR3 nucleotides are TGTGCCAGCAGCAAAGGGGCGGGAGGGCTCCCAGATACGCAGTATTTT. This encodes CASSKGAGGLPDTQYF.

This clonotype was recorded a few times. This rearrangement joins TRBV10-3 to TRBJ2-5; 8 bases align to TRBD1. The CDR3 runs 15 residues. V was clipped by 6 bases and J by 1 base; unmatched bases: 7. Germline CDR1 reads ENHRY; CDR2 reads SYGVKD. The CDR3 spells CAISPGTGVQETQYF. In DNA form, the CDR3 reads TGTGCCATCAGCCCCGGGACAGGAGTCCAAGAGACCCAGTACTTC.

This clonotype was seen only a few times. The chain links TRBV6-4 to TRBJ2-3; TRBD2 aligns across 9 bases. The length of the CDR3 is 16 residues. Germline V gene sequence: CDR1 MRHNA, CDR2 SNTAGT. V lost 10 bases and J lost 1; bases outside the gene matches: 12. The CDR3 coding sequence is TGTGCCATCGAGCGGGGGGCGACTGAAGGCACAGATACGCAGTATTTT. Translating it yields CAIERGATEGTDTQYF.